This T cell receptor (beta chain) was captured by sequencing in a study of shared clonotypes between healthy human individuals. This CDR3 comprises 14 residues. In germline, CDR1 is SGHDT, CDR2 YYEEEE. Trimming stripped 4 bases from V and 10 bases from J, with 15 bases between. Naive CD8 cells were CD45RO-negative, positively selected for CCR7, excluding terminally differentiated effector memory CD45RA+ cells. The data were produced by immunoSEQ multiplex PCR, yet TCRdb's version contains in-frame clones alone and is incomplete. The data hold over 2 million clones, with about 95% observed a single time.

The chain is built from TRBV5-6 and TRBJ1-6; no firm D call. Sequencing was performed on naive CD8+ T cells sorted from blood. This clonotype originated in a man younger than 35 in good health. For the CDR3, the DNA is TGTGCCAGCAGCCTGGAGGCAGGCTGGTCACCCCTCCACTTT. Translated, it gives CASSLEAGWSPLHF. The full variable domain, completed using reference TRBV5-6 and TRBJ1-6, is DAGVTQSPTHLIKTRGQQVTLRCSPKSGHDTVSWYQQALGQGPQFIFQYYEEEERQRGNFPDRFSGHQFPNYSSELNVNALLLGDSALYLCASSLEAGWSPLHFGNGTRLTVT.